Shown below are 11 T cell receptor beta chains from a single sample sequenced in a study of T cell repertoires in cytomegalovirus infection. One entry per CDR3 protein, called by TCRdb with MiXCR from the reads. This table holds approximately 70,000 distinct CDR3 sequences, 20% to 25% found once. No cognate antigen is known for these TCRs. The sample comprised PBMCs, sequenced either directly or after in vitro stimulation (not recorded which). The receptors shown here come from a human donor in good health (CMV status not recorded). Some clones in this sample may be carry-over from other donors' samples.

This clonotype occurred many times. V and J are TRBV7-2 and TRBJ2-5; 9 nucleotides match TRBD1. Trimming removed 5 bases from V and 5 bases from J; junction bases left unmatched: 6. The CDR3 runs 14 residues. Germline loops: CDR1 SGHTA, CDR2 FQGNSA. The CDR3 bases are TGTGCCAGCAGCCCCGGACAGGGGAGCGAGACCCAGTACTTC. This translates into CASSPGQGSETQYF.

This clonotype has a handful of counts. The chain links TRBV11-3 to TRBJ2-1; D is perhaps TRBD2 (6 bases). V lost 5 bases and J 9 bases, leaving 14 bases between the germline ends. Germline loops: CDR1 SGHNT, CDR2 YENEEA. The CDR3 sequence is 13 residues long. CDR3 amino acids: CASSAGLLGEQFF. CDR3 sequence (DNA): TGTGCCAGCAGCGCGGGACTGTTGGGTGAGCAGTTCTTC.

The chain recombines TRBV25-1 with TRBJ2-5, with D possibly TRBD1 on 6 matching bases. Germline lookup yields CDR1 MGHDK and CDR2 SYGVNS. The CDR3 sequence is 16 residues long. Trimming removed 3 bases from V and 5 bases from J, with 19 bases in between. CDR3 nucleotides: TGTGCCAGCAGTGACCTGGGGGCAGGGGCTGCGGAGACCCAGTACTTC. Residues: CASSDLGAGAAETQYF.

V gene TRBV6-1 combines with J gene TRBJ2-3; 10 positions match TRBD2. The germline CDR1 and CDR2 sequences are MNHNS and SASEGT. This CDR3 has 16 residues. V lost 7 bases to trimming and J lost 3 bases; unmatched junction nucleotides: 10. The DNA of the CDR3 is TGTGCCAGCATTCCCCGGACTAGCGGCACAACAGATACGCAGTATTTT. Its translation is CASIPRTSGTTDTQYF.

Many counts were recorded for this clonotype. The CDR3 DNA is TGTGCCAGCAGCTTAGTTCGAATGAATTCACCCCTCCACTTT. This gives the protein CASSLVRMNSPLHF. The chain carries TRBV7-2 and TRBJ1-6, with unresolved D. This CDR3 comprises 14 residues. Germline loops: CDR1 SGHTA, CDR2 FQGNSA. V lost 1 base and J lost 7, with 8 bases in between.

This clonotype has ten or more counts. V usage is TRBV2 and J usage is TRBJ2-1; TRBD2 aligns across 12 bases. The CDR3 sequence is 18 residues long. Germline V gene data show CDR1 as SNHLY and CDR2 as FYNNEI. Germline trimming cut 2 bases from V and 8 bases from J; bases unmatched to any gene: 13. The CDR3 loop reads CASSETGLAGTLSYEQFF. The CDR3 DNA reads as TGTGCCAGCAGTGAAACGGGACTAGCGGGCACCCTTAGTTATGAGCAGTTCTTC.

This clonotype came up a few times. The chain is built from TRBV4-3 and TRBJ2-2; D gene uncertain. This CDR3 is 12 amino acids long. Looked up from germline, CDR1 is LGHNA and CDR2 is YSLEER. Trimming took 0 bases from V and 8 from J, leaving 4 bases between them. In nucleotides, the CDR3 is TGCGCCAGCAGCCAAGAGAGGGGGGAGCTGTTTTTT. Protein sequence: CASSQERGELFF.

The rearrangement uses TRBV7-8 and TRBJ1-3; a possible D gene is TRBD1 (6 bases). The germline V gene has CDR1 SGHVS and CDR2 FQNEAQ. CDR3 length: 17 residues. V was trimmed by 3 bases and J by 0 bases, leaving 15 bases between them. This chain's CDR3 is CASSFGTGPNSGNTIYF. The CDR3 DNA sequence: TGTGCCAGCAGCTTCGGAACAGGGCCGAACTCTGGAAACACCATATATTTT.

CDR3 residues: CASSNDREKLFF. CDR3 coding DNA: TGTGCCAGTAGTAACGATCGTGAAAAACTGTTTTTT. This rearrangement joins TRBV19 to TRBJ1-4, with D unclear. V dropped 4 bases and J dropped 7 bases, with 7 bases sitting between them. The CDR3 sequence is 12 residues long. Germline V gives CDR1 LNHDA, CDR2 SQIVND (reference sequence).

The chain employs TRBV4-1 and TRBJ2-6, with 8 bases aligning to TRBD1. There are 18 residues in the CDR3. In germline, CDR1 is MGHRA, CDR2 YSYEKL. The V segment lost 1 base and the J segment 2 bases; nucleotides outside the gene matches: 7. CDR3 protein: CASSQAPDRVTGANVLTF. In DNA form, the CDR3 reads TGCGCCAGCAGCCAAGCTCCGGACAGGGTGACTGGGGCCAACGTCCTGACTTTC.

DNA of the CDR3: TGTGCCAGCAGTTTCGGCGGACGGGGCTCTGGGGCCAACGTCCTGACTTTC. This encodes CASSFGGRGSGANVLTF. The J gene is TRBJ2-6, the V gene TRBV12-3 or TRBV12-4, with a tentative D call TRBD2 (5 bases). The CDR3 has 17 amino acids. V lost 3 bases and J lost 0, with 12 bases in between.